This TCR beta chain was identified in a study of blood T cell repertoires in COVID-19. As for the study in general: Sites in the United States, Italy and Spain provided acute and convalescent COVID-19 samples. Sample material is recorded as cDNA or gDNA derived from T cells, B-cell-depleted T cells, or PBMCs.

Enrolment of Seattle patients took place during active infection, and they were followed longitudinally. As processed by the authors: Reference gene primer amplification yielded estimated nucleated cell counts. The protocol was immunoSEQ multiplex PCR, while the TCRdb copy is restricted to in-frame clones and leaves out a portion. Clone size and the V and J calls come from that table; the DNA yielded D and trimming. The sample carries about 300,000 clones, approximately 90% recorded once. This CDR3 has 14 amino acids. The V end lost 3 bases, the J end lost 2 bases, and 10 bases lay between the germline ends. Germline V gene data show CDR1 as SGHNT and CDR2 as YYREEE (reference sequence).

This clonotype was sampled from a woman in her twenties or thirties with COVID-19, enrolled during active disease. This rearrangement joins TRBV5-4 to TRBJ2-3; TRBD1 is a possible D gene (5 bases). Sample: peripheral blood. In nucleotides, the CDR3 is TGTGCCAGCAGCTCCCCCAGGGACACAGATACGCAGTATTTT. The encoded protein is CASSSPRDTDTQYF.